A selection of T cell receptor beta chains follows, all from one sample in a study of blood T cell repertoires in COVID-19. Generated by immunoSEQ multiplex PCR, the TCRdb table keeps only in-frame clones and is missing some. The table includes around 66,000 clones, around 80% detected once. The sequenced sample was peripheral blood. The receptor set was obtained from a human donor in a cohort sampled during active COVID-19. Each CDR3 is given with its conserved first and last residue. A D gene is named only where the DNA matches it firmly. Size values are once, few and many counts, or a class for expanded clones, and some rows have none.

TGTGCCAGCAGCTCCTATATGACAGGGGGCAATGGCTACACCTTC	CASSSYMTGGNGYTF	15	TRBJ1-2	few	TRBD1	TRBV11-2
TGTGCCACCAGTGATGGCAGTGGCTACACCTTC	CATSDGSGYTF	11	TRBJ1-2	few	-	TRBV24-1
TGCAGCGACCGGCGACTAGCGGAGGGGGCGACAGATACGCAGTATTTT	CSDRRLAEGATDTQYF	16	TRBJ2-3	once	TRBD2	TRBV29-1
TGTGCCAGCAGTGTACAGGGACAGAACTACGAGCAGTACTTC	CASSVQGQNYEQYF	14	TRBJ2-7	few	TRBD1	TRBV9
TGTGCCTGGAGTGCAGGAAAATATGGCTACACCTTC	CAWSAGKYGYTF	12	TRBJ1-2	-	-	TRBV30
TGTGCCAGCAGCTTAGATGGGACAGGGAGGGGTGAAGCTTTCTTT	CASSLDGTGRGEAFF	15	TRBJ1-1	few	TRBD1	TRBV7-2
TGTGCCAGCAGTGAATCTAGGGGGGGGCTCTATAATTCACCCCTCCACTTT	CASSESRGGLYNSPLHF	17	TRBJ1-6	once	-	TRBV6-1
TGTGCCAGCAGCTTAGGCGGTGAGGATACGCAGTATTTT	CASSLGGEDTQYF	13	TRBJ2-3	-	-	TRBV7-3
TGCGCCAGCAGCCAAGGTCGGGGAACCTACAATGAGCAGTTCTTC	CASSQGRGTYNEQFF	15	TRBJ2-1	-	-	TRBV4-3
TGTGCCAGCACGAAGGGACAGGGGAACACTGAAGCTTTCTTT	CASTKGQGNTEAFF	14	TRBJ1-1	-	TRBD1	TRBV7-9
TGTGCCAGCAGCTTAGCTGGGAGACTCTATGGCTACACCTTC	CASSLAGRLYGYTF	14	TRBJ1-2	-	-	TRBV7-9
TGCAGCGCCTCACGGGGGGACGGACCCTACGAGCAGTACTTC	CSASRGDGPYEQYF	14	TRBJ2-7	-	TRBD2	TRBV29-1
TGTGCCAGCAGCGGGACTAGTTCGTACGAGCAGTACTTC	CASSGTSSYEQYF	13	TRBJ2-7	-	TRBD2	TRBV12-3/TRBV12-4
TGTGCCAGCAGTAGGGACACGAACTCTGGAAACACCATATATTTT	CASSRDTNSGNTIYF	15	TRBJ1-3	-	-	TRBV28
TGTGCCTGGAGTGTTGCAGGGAGGGGCCTTGGCGGTGAGCAGTTCTTC	CAWSVAGRGLGGEQFF	16	TRBJ2-1	few	TRBD2	TRBV30
TGTGCCAGCAGTTTATCGTGGGGACTAGCAAATGAGCAGTTCTTC	CASSLSWGLANEQFF	15	TRBJ2-1	-	TRBD2	TRBV27
TGTGCCAGCAGTGCCGAGGTGGGCACTGAAGCTTTCTTT	CASSAEVGTEAFF	13	TRBJ1-1	-	-	TRBV2
TGTGCCAGCAGCCCCGGGACTAGCGGGAGGGAATACCAAGAGACCCAGTACTTC	CASSPGTSGREYQETQYF	18	TRBJ2-5	-	TRBD2	TRBV7-8
TGTGCCAGCAGCCTAAAGCGACTACTGATAGATCAGCCCCAGCATTTT	CASSLKRLLIDQPQHF	16	TRBJ1-5	-	-	TRBV3-1/TRBV3-2
TGTGCCAGCAAGGTCGGACAGGGGCAAGGCAATCAGCCCCAGCATTTT	CASKVGQGQGNQPQHF	16	TRBJ1-5	-	TRBD1	TRBV6-6
TGTGCCAGCAGCTCCAGGGGAATCAACTATGGCTACACCTTC	CASSSRGINYGYTF	14	TRBJ1-2	-	-	TRBV7-2
TGTGCCAGCAGCCCCTTAGCGGGAGGGAGCGAGCAGTACTTC	CASSPLAGGSEQYF	14	TRBJ2-7	-	TRBD2	TRBV11-1
TGCGCCAGCAGCGTCGTGAGACAGCCCACCGGGGAGCTGTTTTTT	CASSVVRQPTGELFF	15	TRBJ2-2	once	-	TRBV5-1
TGTGCCAGCAGTTCCCGGGGCGGGAGCAGTTACAATGAGCAGTTCTTC	CASSSRGGSSYNEQFF	16	TRBJ2-1	-	TRBD2	TRBV6-2/TRBV6-3
TGTGCCTGGAGTGCCCGATTCGGGGGCAATCAGCCCCAGCATTTT	CAWSARFGGNQPQHF	15	TRBJ1-5	-	-	TRBV30
TGTGCCAGCAGCTTAGTGGGGGGTAATGAAAAACTGTTTTTT	CASSLVGGNEKLFF	14	TRBJ1-4	-	-	TRBV11-2
TGTGCCAGCAGCTCGGGACAGAATTCACCCCTCCACTTT	CASSSGQNSPLHF	13	TRBJ1-6	-	TRBD1	TRBV7-8
TGTGCCAGCAGCTTCGGACGGACTCAGTACAATGAGCAGTTCTTC	CASSFGRTQYNEQFF	15	TRBJ2-1	few	-	TRBV7-9
TGCGCCAGCAGCTTCGGAGCTCGGACTAGCGGCTACGAGCAGTACTTC	CASSFGARTSGYEQYF	16	TRBJ2-7	-	TRBD2	TRBV5-1
TGTGCCAGCATCCCGCCGTCGGTGAACACTGAAGCTTTCTTT	CASIPPSVNTEAFF	14	TRBJ1-1	-	-	TRBV28
TGTGCCAGCAGCAAATACGGGGACACCTCCTACAATGAGCAGTTCTTC	CASSKYGDTSYNEQFF	16	TRBJ2-1	-	-	TRBV21-1
TGTGCCATCAGGGGGACAGGGATGGGTGAAAAACTGTTTTTT	CAIRGTGMGEKLFF	14	TRBJ1-4	once	TRBD1	TRBV10-3
TGTGCCTGGAGTGTAGCGGGGGGCTACGAGCAGTACTTC	CAWSVAGGYEQYF	13	TRBJ2-7	-	TRBD2	TRBV30
TGTGCCAGCAGCCTCCCGGACAGATTAAACACTGAAGCTTTCTTT	CASSLPDRLNTEAFF	15	TRBJ1-1	-	-	TRBV6-6
TGTGCCACACAGGGCGGGGAGCAGTACTTC	CATQGGEQYF	10	TRBJ2-7	-	-	TRBV6-5
TGTGCCAGCAGTGAATTTAGGGGGACCGGTGAAAAACTGTTTTTT	CASSEFRGTGEKLFF	15	TRBJ1-4	-	-	TRBV25-1
TGCGCCAGCAGCGAACAGGGGTCGGAGACCCAGTACTTC	CASSEQGSETQYF	13	TRBJ2-5	few	TRBD1	TRBV5-1
TGTGCCAGCAGCGGGACTGGAAGCGGGAGGTCAGTGGAGCTGTTTTTT	CASSGTGSGRSVELFF	16	TRBJ2-2	-	TRBD2	TRBV9
TGTGCCAGCAGCAACGTGGCCACTGAAGCTTTCTTT	CASSNVATEAFF	12	TRBJ1-1	-	-	TRBV5-5
TGTGCCAGCAGTTTACAAGAGGGCCGGGATTACAATGAGCAGTTCTTC	CASSLQEGRDYNEQFF	16	TRBJ2-1	-	-	TRBV27
TGTGCCAGCAGCTTAAAGGCAGGGGGCACTGAAGCTTTCTTT	CASSLKAGGTEAFF	14	TRBJ1-1	-	TRBD1	TRBV7-3
TGTGCCAGCAGATTACAGGGAGGGAGCACTGAAGCTTTCTTT	CASRLQGGSTEAFF	14	TRBJ1-1	once	-	TRBV5-4
TGTGCCAGCAGCCAGCCAGCGGATACGCAGTATTTT	CASSQPADTQYF	12	TRBJ2-3	-	-	TRBV7-3
TGTGCCACCAGTGATTTGCATGGAGGTTTGGGCACAGATACGCAGTATTTT	CATSDLHGGLGTDTQYF	17	TRBJ2-3	-	-	TRBV24-1
TGTGCCAGCAGCTTGGACGGGACAGTCTACGAGCAGTACTTC	CASSLDGTVYEQYF	14	TRBJ2-7	-	TRBD1	TRBV5-5
TGTGCCAGTAGTAACCCTGGACAGGGTCTCACCGAGCAGTACTTC	CASSNPGQGLTEQYF	15	TRBJ2-7	-	TRBD1	TRBV19
TGTGCCAGCAGCTTATCGACAGGGGGCTTTGTTGCCGGGGAGCTGTTTTTT	CASSLSTGGFVAGELFF	17	TRBJ2-2	-	TRBD1	TRBV11-3
TGTGCCAGCAGCCCAGGGCTCGGAGCTTTCTTT	CASSPGLGAFF	11	TRBJ1-1	-	-	TRBV7-8
TGCAGCGCCACCCGGGACAGCTCCTACGAGCAGTACTTC	CSATRDSSYEQYF	13	TRBJ2-7	-	TRBD1	TRBV29-1
TGCGCCAGCAGCTGGGGGGCGGGGGGTCTTAACGAGCAGTACTTC	CASSWGAGGLNEQYF	15	TRBJ2-7	-	TRBD2	TRBV5-1
TGTGCCAGCTCACCGTGGACAGGGGCCCTCTATGGCTACACCTTC	CASSPWTGALYGYTF	15	TRBJ1-2	-	TRBD1	TRBV18
TGTGCCACCAGCGGAAACAGAGATAATTCACCCCTCCACTTT	CATSGNRDNSPLHF	14	TRBJ1-6	-	-	TRBV15
TGTGCCAGCAGCGCCCAAGTGGGGGCTGGTTCACCCCTCCACTTT	CASSAQVGAGSPLHF	15	TRBJ1-6	-	-	TRBV9